This TCR beta chain stems from a study of OX40 agonist ivuxolimab in advanced cancers. About the investigation overall: Ivuxolimab, which targeted the costimulatory receptor OX40 (CD134), was an agonistic, fully human IgG2 monoclonal antibody. Intravenous ivuxolimab was administered to patients every 2 weeks at six dose levels: 0.01, 0.1, 0.3, 1.5, 3 and 10 mg/kg. Of the 50 to 55 patients in dose escalation, 19 had hepatocellular carcinoma, some 15 had melanoma, 9 had renal cell carcinoma and 9 had head and neck cancer. The dose-escalation cohort was around 83% male with a mean age of about 60 years, ranging from 23 to 79. Prior anti-PD-1, anti-PD-L1 or anti-CTLA-4 therapy was permitted, and checkpoint inhibitors had been received by under 50% of dose-escalation patients. Partial responses occurred in three dose-escalation patients: two with cutaneous melanoma and one with hepatocellular carcinoma. The purpose of peripheral TCRbeta sequencing was to test whether ivuxolimab changed TCR sequence diversity and led to clonal T-cell expansion. The monotherapy dose-escalation portion (N = 52 patients) of the phase I ivuxolimab trial is reported in the paper. Study-wide conclusions, independent of this receptor: At doses of 0.1 to 3.0 mg/kg, clonal expansion of both CD4+ and CD8+ blood T cells was observed from baseline to week 6. Low levels of normalized T-cell clonal expansion were also shown by some nonresponding patients. Partial responders in the 0.1-3.0 mg/kg groups had among the lowest normalized peripheral clonal expansion, especially among CD8+ T cells. After ivuxolimab, more expanded clones were found on average in CD8+ T cells than in CD4+ T cells. Antigen specificity was not determined for the clonally expanded peripheral T cells.

Genomic DNA was extracted from sorted cells for sequencing of the TCRbeta CDR3 region. The immunoSEQ Assay was used to sequence the TCRbeta CDR3 regions. TCRdb holds this immuneACCESS table with in-frame rearrangements only. Some clones are missing; in checked studies, unresolved V genes explain under half, and the rest has no known cause. Here the sample has about 68,000 clones; around nine tenths occur a single time. Approximately 2.1% of the sample is in the top ten clones. The trial excluded patients who had a history of autoimmune disease or were on systemic immunosuppression. Peripheral blood for TCR sequencing was collected from all dose cohorts at baseline, on cycle 4 day 1, and on cycle 7 day 1. Samples were obtained from an open-label, multicenter, first-in-human phase I dose-escalation trial of ivuxolimab. Adults with locally advanced or metastatic melanoma, renal cell carcinoma, hepatocellular carcinoma or head and neck squamous cell carcinoma were enrolled in the trial. CD4+ and CD8+ T cells were sorted separately from peripheral blood before TCR sequencing.

About this clone: This clone's antigen is unknown. Per-base qualities were not stored, and no clone one base away is much larger.

There are 12 amino acids in the CDR3, from cysteine to phenylalanine inclusive. Only the CDR3 portion is preserved as DNA: 36 bases, with reading frame beginning at the first base. Via the germline V gene, CDR1 is MGHDK and CDR2 SYGVNS. V sheds 11 bases and J sheds 1 base, leaving 8 bases between their ends. The chain couples TRBV25-1 to TRBJ2-2; the D gene identity is not certain. The material sequenced was CD4+ or CD8+ T cells sorted from blood, taken in a trial of the OX40 agonist ivuxolimab. The origin of this receptor is an adult with an advanced solid tumor such as melanoma, head and neck, liver or kidney cancer. The CDR3 corresponds to CAASENTGELFF. The sequenced DNA is TGTGCCGCCTCTGAGAACACCGGGGAGCTGTTTTTT.